This passage covers 24 T cell receptor beta chains from one sample sequenced in a study of T cell responses to AZD1222 COVID-19 vaccine. Clones were sequenced by immunoSEQ multiplex PCR, and TCRdb holds only the in-frame ones, with some missing. In the table there are some 190,000 clones, about 92% of which are singletons. Here the sequenced sample was peripheral blood, taken on day 0 of AZD1222 vaccination. The receptors originated from an adult in good health.

The chain joins TRBV18 to TRBJ1-2, with D perhaps matching TRBD1 (5 bases). The CDR3 has 14 residues. Germline V gives CDR1 KGHSH, CDR2 LQKENI. Trimming stripped 0 bases from V and 0 bases from J, with 5 bases between. The CDR3 DNA sequence: TGTGCCAGCTCACCACCGGGGGCTAACTATGGCTACACCTTC. Its translation: CASSPPGANYGYTF. The variable domain in full, with the rest retrieved from reference TRBV18 and TRBJ1-2, is NAGVMQNPRHLVRRRGQEARLRCSPMKGHSHVYWYRQLPEEGLKFMVYLQKENIIDESGMPKERFSAEFPKEGPSILRIQQVVRGDSAAYFCASSPPGANYGYTFGSGTRLTVV.

The rearrangement joins TRBV4-2 to TRBJ2-1, with D possibly being TRBD2 (5 bases). The CDR3 has 16 amino acids. CDR1 is LGHNA and CDR2 is YNFKEQ in the germline V gene. The germline V and J ends were trimmed by 0 bases and 3 bases, with 12 bases remaining between them. The DNA of the CDR3 is TGTGCCAGCAGCCAAGATCTAGCTAACGACTACAATGAGCAGTTCTTC. Translation: CASSQDLANDYNEQFF.

The chain links TRBV7-2 to TRBJ2-3, with no clear D. The CDR3 is 9 amino acids. Germline V CDR1 and CDR2: SGHTA, FQGNSA. V was pared by 10 bases and J by 6 bases, with 5 bases between. CDR3 DNA sequence: TGTGCCAAGGAGGATACGCAGTATTTT. As protein: CAKEDTQYF.

This chain joins TRBV5-5 and TRBJ2-2; unclear D gene. The CDR3 sequence is 16 residues long. Germline loops: CDR1 SGHKS, CDR2 YYEKEE (reference sequence). The V gene lost 3 bases and the J gene lost 2 bases, with 14 bases spanning the gap. CDR3 sequence: CASSSLIQHNTGELFF. The DNA of the CDR3 is TGTGCCAGCAGCTCCTTAATACAGCATAACACCGGGGAGCTGTTTTTT.

V gene TRBV5-1 combines with J gene TRBJ2-6; the D gene is possibly TRBD1 (6 bases). Trimming stripped 4 bases from V and 0 bases from J, with 11 bases between. This CDR3 comprises 16 residues. Germline V lookup: CDR1 SGHRS, CDR2 YFSETQ. The CDR3 spells CASSRDTHSGANVLTF. The DNA for the CDR3 is TGCGCCAGCAGCCGGGACACCCACTCTGGGGCCAACGTCCTGACTTTC.

In nucleotides, the CDR3 is TGTGCCAGCAGCCCCGACGGAGCTAACTATGGCTACACCTTC. This gives the protein CASSPDGANYGYTF. The chain uses TRBV9 and TRBJ1-2, with no clear D. V gave up 4 bases and J gave up 0 bases, with 10 bases separating them. The CDR3 is 14 residues long. From germline, CDR1 is SGDLS and CDR2 YYNGEE.

This clone occurred once. Other nucleotide sequences in the sample specify the same CDR3. This sequence joins TRBV10-3 and TRBJ1-1; 8 nucleotides line up with TRBD1. The CDR3 length is 14 residues. Germline CDR1 ENHRY, CDR2 SYGVKD. V lost 6 bases, J lost 2 bases, and 5 bases stayed unmatched. For the CDR3, the DNA is TGTGCCATCAGCGGAACAGGGGGTAACACTGAAGCTTTCTTT. It yields the protein CAISGTGGNTEAFF.

The chain carries TRBV28 and TRBJ1-2, with D possibly TRBD1 on 5 matching bases. The CDR3 has 16 residues. V was shortened by 1 base and J by 3 bases, with 15 bases between the two germline ends. Germline V gives CDR1 MDHEN, CDR2 SYDVKM. This CDR3 is CASSLSPRGGDYGYTF. CDR3 DNA: TGTGCCAGCAGTTTATCCCCGCGGGGAGGGGACTATGGCTACACCTTC.

The chain is built from TRBV19 and TRBJ2-7, with 11 bases matching TRBD2. The CDR3 runs 15 residues. In germline, CDR1 is LNHDA, CDR2 SQIVND (reference sequence). Trimming removed 4 bases from V and 4 bases from J; junction bases left unmatched: 6. CDR3 loop: CASSRTGTSGYEQYF. The CDR3 coding sequence is TGTGCCAGTAGTAGGACCGGGACTAGCGGTTACGAGCAGTACTTC.

The table lists this clone with a count of one. The rearrangement uses TRBV11-1 and TRBJ2-1; D possibly corresponds to TRBD1 (6 bases). From germline, CDR1 is SGHAT and CDR2 FQDESV (reference sequence). The ends were cut back, 4 bases at V and 5 bases at J, with 15 bases in the middle. The CDR3 contains 15 residues. The CDR3 coding sequence is TGTGCCAGCAGCTCGTCGGGCGGACAGCACAATGAGCAGTTCTTC. It translates to CASSSSGGQHNEQFF. Full variable domain (outside the CDR3, taken from reference TRBV11-1 and TRBJ2-1): EAEVAQSPRYKITEKSQAVAFWCDPISGHATLYWYRQILGQGPELLVQFQDESVVDDSQLPKDRFSAERLKGVDSTLKIQPAELGDSAMYLCASSSSGGQHNEQFFGPGTRLTVL.

This clone appeared a single time. J is TRBJ2-3 and V is TRBV5-1; the match to TRBD1 covers 9 bases. The CDR3 loop spans 17 amino acids. The junction had 9 bases not matched to a gene; V was cut back by 2 bases and J by 2 bases. The V gene's germline CDR1 is SGHRS and CDR2 YFSETQ. The CDR3 sequence is CASSLIATGGTTDTQYF. The CDR3 nucleotides read TGCGCCAGCAGCTTAATAGCGACAGGGGGGACCACAGATACGCAGTATTTT.

V gene TRBV15 combines with J gene TRBJ2-7; no definite D call. The CDR3 loop spans 16 amino acids. CDR1 is LNHNV and CDR2 is YYDKDF in the germline V gene (reference sequence). The V end was cut by 0 bases, the J end by 0 bases, with 12 bases between. DNA for the CDR3: TGTGCCACCAGCAGAGATCTTGTCGCCAGCTCCTACGAGCAGTACTTC. Protein product: CATSRDLVASSYEQYF.

The count of this clone is one. The chain carries TRBV18 and TRBJ1-2; D not certain. The CDR3 totals 13 residues. V lost 6 bases and J 8 bases, leaving 16 bases between the germline ends. CDR1 and CDR2 (germline): KGHSH, LQKENI. The CDR3: CASSRSEDQGYTF. DNA of the CDR3: TGTGCCAGCTCTAGGAGTGAGGATCAGGGCTACACCTTC.

The chain employs TRBV7-8 and TRBJ1-5; D unresolved. V was shortened by 5 bases and J by 5 bases, with 22 bases between the two germline ends. The V gene's germline CDR1 is SGHVS and CDR2 FQNEAQ. The CDR3 runs to 17 residues. Here the CDR3 DNA reads TGTGCCAGCAGCGGCTGGTGGGAGGGATTCTCATATCAGCCCCAGCATTTT. It translates to CASSGWWEGFSYQPQHF.

The rearrangement uses TRBV2 and TRBJ1-3, with D unresolved. This CDR3 region has 13 residues. Germline V gene sequence: CDR1 SNHLY, CDR2 FYNNEI. V was trimmed by 0 bases and J by 7 bases, leaving 7 bases between them. For the CDR3, the DNA is TGTGCCAGCAGTGAAGCTAAGGTGAACACCATATATTTT. Its translation is CASSEAKVNTIYF.

The V call is TRBV4-3, the J call TRBJ2-1; 8 bases fit TRBD1. CDR3 length equals 15 residues. V lost 3 bases to trimming and J lost 7 bases; unmatched junction nucleotides: 8. Germline CDR1 LGHNA, CDR2 YSLEER. For the CDR3, the DNA is TGCGCCAGCAGCCAGGCCTATACAGGGGGGAATGAGCAGTTCTTC. It encodes CASSQAYTGGNEQFF.

CDR3 bases: TGTGCCAGCAGTTATTGGAACGGGGGAGGACCTGAAGCTTTCTTT. This sequence encodes CASSYWNGGGPEAFF. V usage is TRBV6-2 or TRBV6-3 and J usage is TRBJ1-1, with D possibly matching TRBD1 (5 bases). The CDR3 is 15 amino acids. Deletions cut 3 bases from V and 6 bases from J, with 17 bases between. Germline V gives CDR1 MNHEY, CDR2 SVGEGT.

The rearrangement joins TRBV11-3 to TRBJ2-2, with a weak D call TRBD1 (6 bases). The CDR3 sequence is 19 residues long. Germline-derived CDR1 and CDR2 are SGHNT and YENEEA. Trimming took 5 bases from V and 0 from J, leaving 22 bases between them. CDR3 nucleotide sequence: TGTGCCAGCAGCGGGGTCGAGGGGGAAAAGTACGCGAACACCGGGGAGCTGTTTTTT. This codes for CASSGVEGEKYANTGELFF.

The chain couples TRBV4-1 to TRBJ1-5, with TRBD1 as a possible D gene (5 bases). Trimming pared 3 bases from V and 10 bases from J, leaving 7 bases between. Germline CDR1 is MGHRA and CDR2 is YSYEKL. This CDR3 spans 11 amino acids. The CDR3 coding sequence is TGCGCCAGCAGCCAGGGACGACCCCAGCATTTT. Residues: CASSQGRPQHF.

The chain couples TRBV4-1 to TRBJ2-1; D not resolved. Trimming stripped 2 bases from V and 5 bases from J, with 19 bases between. The V gene's germline CDR1 is MGHRA and CDR2 YSYEKL. This CDR3 contains 17 residues. The CDR3 bases are TGCGCCAGCAGCCAATTCGAACTTGGCTCATCGAACAATGAGCAGTTCTTC. Translating gives CASSQFELGSSNNEQFF.

The genes are TRBV18 and TRBJ1-3; D may be TRBD1 (5 bases). The CDR3 loop spans 16 amino acids. Trimming cost V 3 bases and J 0 bases, with 12 bases left between them. Per the germline V gene, CDR1 is KGHSH and CDR2 is LQKENI. The CDR3 region is CASSPWRDDSGNTIYF. CDR3 nucleotide sequence: TGTGCCAGCTCACCGTGGCGGGACGACTCTGGAAACACCATATATTTT.

This chain joins TRBV6-5 and TRBJ1-1; D unresolved. V was cut by 0 bases and J by 4 bases, with 9 bases left in between. The CDR3 has 14 amino acids. CDR1 and CDR2 (germline): MNHEY, SVGAGI. DNA for the CDR3: TGTGCCAGCAGTTACTCCCCCGGGAGCACTGAAGCTTTCTTT. Translation gives CASSYSPGSTEAFF.

The CDR3 DNA follows: TGTGCCGAGTCCACAGGGTTGGCCGGGGAGCTGTTTTTT. Translating gives CAESTGLAGELFF. The gene calls are TRBV12-3 or TRBV12-4 and TRBJ2-2, with a tentative D call TRBD1 (6 bases). V lost 11 bases and J lost 6, with 16 bases in between. This CDR3 has 13 amino acids.

The rearrangement links TRBV10-3 to TRBJ1-1, with D maybe TRBD1 (6 bases). From germline, CDR1 is ENHRY and CDR2 SYGVKD. Trimming took off 5 bases at V and 1 base at J, with 11 bases between the two ends. The CDR3 covers 14 residues. In DNA form, the CDR3 reads TGTGCCATCAGTCAGGGGTCAACGAACACTGAAGCTTTCTTT. It codes for CAISQGSTNTEAFF.